These T cell receptor beta chains were read from a single sample in a study of T cells after somatic rescue of genetic block. TCRdb keeps only in-frame clones here, not all; method: immunoSEQ multiplex PCR. The table includes roughly 120,000 clones, about 93% detected once. The source material was peripheral blood mononuclear cells (PBMCs). These receptors were taken from a young woman. CDR3s include the opening cysteine and the closing phenylalanine or tryptophan. D genes are given only for firm matches. Some rows have no size entry. The others give once, few or many, or a class for an expanded clone.

TRBV5-4	TRBJ1-1	NA	NA	CASSSGINTEAFF	TGTGCCAGCAGCTCCGGGATCAACACTGAAGCTTTCTTT
TRBV19	TRBJ2-1	NA	TRBD2	CASSVGAGDFNEQFF	TGTGCCAGTAGTGTGGGAGCGGGGGATTTCAATGAGCAGTTCTTC
TRBV7-9	TRBJ1-2	NA	NA	CASSLETTSYGYTF	TGTGCCAGCAGCTTGGAGACGACTAGCTATGGCTACACCTTC
TRBV18	TRBJ2-7	NA	NA	CASSPQTGEQYF	TGTGCCAGCTCACCCCAGACAGGCGAGCAGTACTTC
TRBV5-1	TRBJ2-5	NA	NA	CASSLGRAQETQYF	TGCGCCAGCAGCTTGGGTAGGGCCCAAGAGACCCAGTACTTC
TRBV19	TRBJ2-5	NA	TRBD1	CASSSLNRGTDLQETQYF	TGTGCCAGTAGTTCTCTCAATAGAGGGACAGATCTACAAGAGACCCAGTACTTC
TRBV12-5	TRBJ2-3	NA	TRBD2	CASGLAGGTDTQYF	TGTGCTAGTGGACTAGCGGGGGGAACAGATACGCAGTATTTT
TRBV7-3	TRBJ1-1	NA	NA	CASSLNSMNTEAFF	TGTGCCAGCAGCCTTAACAGCATGAACACTGAAGCTTTCTTT
TRBV7-9	TRBJ1-3	NA	NA	CASSLSLGPGLSSGNTIYF	TGTGCCAGCAGCCTCTCCCTGGGCCCCGGACTGAGCTCTGGAAACACCATATATTTT
TRBV2	TRBJ1-5	NA	TRBD1	CASSEQGANVLAQHF	TGTGCCAGCAGTGAGCAGGGGGCGAATGTCTTAGCCCAGCATTTT
TRBV30	TRBJ1-5	NA	NA	CAWSVRPNQPQHF	TGTGCCTGGAGTGTACGGCCTAATCAGCCCCAGCATTTT
TRBV7-8	TRBJ2-7	NA	NA	CASADSYEQYF	TGTGCCAGCGCAGACTCCTACGAGCAGTACTTC
TRBV11-2	TRBJ2-7	NA	NA	CASSLAPGSVFRAYEQYF	TGTGCCAGCAGCTTAGCTCCAGGCTCCGTCTTCCGGGCCTACGAGCAGTACTTC
TRBV6-1	TRBJ2-3	NA	NA	CASSEDGDTQYF	TGTGCCAGCAGTGAAGATGGGGATACGCAGTATTTT
TRBV2	TRBJ1-1	once	NA	CASSQQGDEAFF	TGTGCCAGCAGTCAACAGGGTGATGAAGCTTTCTTT
TRBV7-8	TRBJ2-3	NA	NA	CASSPRQFSTDTQYF	TGTGCCAGCAGCCCGCGACAGTTTAGCACAGATACGCAGTATTTT
TRBV29-1	TRBJ2-7	NA	TRBD2	CSVEEIRGGLYEQYF	TGCAGCGTTGAAGAAATCCGGGGGGGCCTCTACGAGCAGTACTTC